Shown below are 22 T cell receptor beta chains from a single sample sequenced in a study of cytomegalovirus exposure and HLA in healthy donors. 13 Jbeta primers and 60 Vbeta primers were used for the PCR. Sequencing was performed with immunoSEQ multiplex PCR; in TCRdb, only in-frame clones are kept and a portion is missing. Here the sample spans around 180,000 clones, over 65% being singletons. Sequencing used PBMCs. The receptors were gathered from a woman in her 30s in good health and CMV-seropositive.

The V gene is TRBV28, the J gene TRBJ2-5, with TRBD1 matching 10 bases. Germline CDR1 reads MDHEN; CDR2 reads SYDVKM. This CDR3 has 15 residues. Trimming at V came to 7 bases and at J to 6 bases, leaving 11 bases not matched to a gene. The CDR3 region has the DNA TGTGCCAGCAATGCCTTTGGGACAGGGGAGAAGACCCAGTACTTC. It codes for CASNAFGTGEKTQYF.

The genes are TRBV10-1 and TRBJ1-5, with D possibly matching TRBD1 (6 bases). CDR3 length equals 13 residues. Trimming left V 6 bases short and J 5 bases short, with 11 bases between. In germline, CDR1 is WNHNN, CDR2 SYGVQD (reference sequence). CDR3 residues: CASSLGGDQPQHF. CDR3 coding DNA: TGCGCCAGCAGCCTAGGGGGGGATCAGCCCCAGCATTTT.

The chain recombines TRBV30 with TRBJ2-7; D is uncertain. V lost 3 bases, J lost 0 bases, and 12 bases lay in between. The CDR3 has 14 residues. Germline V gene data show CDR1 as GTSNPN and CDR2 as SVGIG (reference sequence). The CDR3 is CAWRLGRSSYEQYF. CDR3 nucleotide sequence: TGTGCCTGGAGATTAGGAAGGAGCTCCTACGAGCAGTACTTC.

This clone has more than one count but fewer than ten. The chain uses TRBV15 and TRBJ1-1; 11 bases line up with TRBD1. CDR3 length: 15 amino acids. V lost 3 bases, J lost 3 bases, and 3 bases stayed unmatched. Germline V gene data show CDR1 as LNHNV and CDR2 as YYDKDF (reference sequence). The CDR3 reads CATSRDRGHDTEAFF. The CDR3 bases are TGTGCCACCAGCAGGGACAGGGGGCACGACACTGAAGCTTTCTTT.

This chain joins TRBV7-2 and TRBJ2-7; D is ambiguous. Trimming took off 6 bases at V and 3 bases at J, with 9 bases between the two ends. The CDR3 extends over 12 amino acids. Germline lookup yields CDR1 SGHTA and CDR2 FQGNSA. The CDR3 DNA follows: TGTGCCAGCAGTTTCGACATCTACGAGCAGTACTTC. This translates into CASSFDIYEQYF. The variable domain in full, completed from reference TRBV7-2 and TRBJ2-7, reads GAGVSQSPSNKVTEKGKDVELRCDPISGHTALYWYRQSLGQGLEFLIYFQGNSAPDKSGLPSDRFSAERTGGSVSTLTIQRTQQEDSAVYLCASSFDIYEQYFGPGTRLTVT.

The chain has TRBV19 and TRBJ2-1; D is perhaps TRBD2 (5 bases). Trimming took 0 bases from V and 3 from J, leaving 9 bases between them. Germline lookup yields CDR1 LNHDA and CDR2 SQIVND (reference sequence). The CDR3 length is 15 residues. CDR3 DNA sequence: TGTGCCAGTAGTATAGATTGGGAGAACTACAATGAGCAGTTCTTC. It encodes CASSIDWENYNEQFF.

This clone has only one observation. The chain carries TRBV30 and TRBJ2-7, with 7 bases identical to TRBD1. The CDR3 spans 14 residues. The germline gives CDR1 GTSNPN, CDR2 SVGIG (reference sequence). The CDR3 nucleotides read TGTGCTACGTACCATCCGAGACAGGGCCAAGAGCAGTACTTC. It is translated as CATYHPRQGQEQYF.

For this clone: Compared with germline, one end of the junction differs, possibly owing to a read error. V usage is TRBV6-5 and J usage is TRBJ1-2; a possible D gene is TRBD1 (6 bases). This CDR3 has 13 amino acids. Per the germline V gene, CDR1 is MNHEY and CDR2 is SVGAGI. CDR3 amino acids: CASSYWTGGLLVF. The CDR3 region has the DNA TGTGCCAGCAGTTACTGGACCGGGGGGCTCCTGGTCTTC.

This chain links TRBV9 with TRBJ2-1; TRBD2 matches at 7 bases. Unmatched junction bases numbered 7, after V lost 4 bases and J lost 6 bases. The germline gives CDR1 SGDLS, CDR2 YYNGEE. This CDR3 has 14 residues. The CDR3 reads CASSLGGVGNEQFF. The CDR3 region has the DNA TGTGCCAGCAGCCTTGGGGGGGTTGGCAATGAGCAGTTCTTC.

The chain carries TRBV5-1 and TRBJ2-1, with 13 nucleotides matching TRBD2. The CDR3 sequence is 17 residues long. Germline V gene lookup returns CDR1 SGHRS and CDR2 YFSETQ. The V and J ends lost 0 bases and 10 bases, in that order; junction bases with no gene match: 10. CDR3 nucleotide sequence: TGCGCCAGCAGCTTGGCCGAGGGGACTAGCGGGGTCAGGGAGCAGTTCTTC. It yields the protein CASSLAEGTSGVREQFF.

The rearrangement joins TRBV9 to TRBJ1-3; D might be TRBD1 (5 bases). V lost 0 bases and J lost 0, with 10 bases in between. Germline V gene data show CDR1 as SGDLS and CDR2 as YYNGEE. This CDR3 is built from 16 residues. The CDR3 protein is CASSVDRLSSGNTIYF. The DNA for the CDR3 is TGTGCCAGCAGCGTAGACAGGCTGAGCTCTGGAAACACCATATATTTT.

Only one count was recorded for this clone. DNA of the CDR3: TGTGCCAGTAGTCCGATCCCGCAGAATAGCAATCAGCCCCAGCATTTT. Translation: CASSPIPQNSNQPQHF. The rearrangement links TRBV19 to TRBJ1-5; D not certain. The V gene's germline CDR1 is LNHDA and CDR2 SQIVND (reference sequence). The V gene lost 5 bases and the J gene lost 0 bases, with 14 bases spanning the gap. The CDR3 contains 16 residues.

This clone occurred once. The CDR3 is CASSLGEIQETQYF. In DNA, the CDR3 is TGCGCCAGCAGCTTGGGGGAGATCCAAGAGACCCAGTACTTC. The genes are TRBV5-1 and TRBJ2-5; D perhaps matches TRBD2 (5 bases). CDR1 and CDR2 from the germline V gene are SGHRS and YFSETQ. CDR3 length equals 14 residues. V shed 0 bases and J shed 1 base, with 7 bases lying between them.

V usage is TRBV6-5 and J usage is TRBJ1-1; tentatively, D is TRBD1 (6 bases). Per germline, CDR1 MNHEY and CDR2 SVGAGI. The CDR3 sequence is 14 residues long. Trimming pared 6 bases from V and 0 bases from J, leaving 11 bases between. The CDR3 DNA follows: TGTGCCAGCAGAAGACAGGTTTTGAACACTGAAGCTTTCTTT. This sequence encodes CASRRQVLNTEAFF.

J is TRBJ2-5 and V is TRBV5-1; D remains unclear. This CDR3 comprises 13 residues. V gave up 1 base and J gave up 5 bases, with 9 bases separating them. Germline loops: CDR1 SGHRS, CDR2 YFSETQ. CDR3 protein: CASSLNSLETQYF. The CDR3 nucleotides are TGCGCCAGCAGCTTGAACAGTTTGGAGACCCAGTACTTC. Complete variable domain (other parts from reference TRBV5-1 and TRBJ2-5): KAGVTQTPRYLIKTRGQQVTLSCSPISGHRSVSWYQQTPGQGLQFLFEYFSETQRNKGNFPGRFSGRQFSNSRSEMNVSTLELGDSALYLCASSLNSLETQYFGPGTRLLVL.

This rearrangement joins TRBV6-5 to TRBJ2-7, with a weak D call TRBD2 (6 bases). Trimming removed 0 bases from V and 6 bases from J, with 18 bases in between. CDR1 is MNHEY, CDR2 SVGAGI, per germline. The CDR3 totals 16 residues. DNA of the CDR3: TGTGCCAGCAGTTACTCGAGAAGCGGGCCCGTATCCGAGCAGTACTTC. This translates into CASSYSRSGPVSEQYF.

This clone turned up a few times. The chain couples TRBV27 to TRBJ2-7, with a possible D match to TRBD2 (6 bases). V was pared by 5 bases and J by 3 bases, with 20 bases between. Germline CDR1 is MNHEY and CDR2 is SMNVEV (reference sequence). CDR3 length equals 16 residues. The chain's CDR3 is CASSPMRGAEIYEQYF. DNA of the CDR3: TGTGCCAGCAGTCCGATGCGCGGGGCCGAAATCTACGAGCAGTACTTC.

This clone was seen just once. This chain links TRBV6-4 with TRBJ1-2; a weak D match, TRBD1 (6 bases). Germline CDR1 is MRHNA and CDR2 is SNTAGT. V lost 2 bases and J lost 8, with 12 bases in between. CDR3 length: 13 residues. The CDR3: CASSDQGTGGYTF. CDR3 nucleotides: TGTGCCAGCAGTGACCAGGGGACGGGGGGCTACACCTTC.

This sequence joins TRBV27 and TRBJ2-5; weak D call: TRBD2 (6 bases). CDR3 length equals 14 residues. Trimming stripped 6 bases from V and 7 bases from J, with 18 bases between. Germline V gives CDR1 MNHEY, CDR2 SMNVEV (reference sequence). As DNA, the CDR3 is TGTGCCAGCAGGGGGGGTAGCGGTGTTCGGACCCAGTACTTC. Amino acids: CASRGGSGVRTQYF.

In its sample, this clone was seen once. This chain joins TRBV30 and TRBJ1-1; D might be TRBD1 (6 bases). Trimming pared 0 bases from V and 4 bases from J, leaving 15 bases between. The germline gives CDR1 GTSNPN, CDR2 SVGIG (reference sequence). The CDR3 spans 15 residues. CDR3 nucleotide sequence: TGTGCCTGGAGTGTGGTAGGCAGGGGATCCACTGAAGCTTTCTTT. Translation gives CAWSVVGRGSTEAFF.

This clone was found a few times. The CDR3 sequence is CASSVAGGRAHGELFF. CDR3 DNA: TGTGCCAGCAGCGTAGCAGGCGGGAGGGCCCACGGGGAGCTGTTTTTT. The rearrangement joins TRBV9 to TRBJ2-2; 9 bases match TRBD2. The CDR3 extends over 16 amino acids. The junction had 7 bases not matched to a gene; V was cut back by 0 bases and J by 7 bases. Germline-derived CDR1 and CDR2 are SGDLS and YYNGEE.

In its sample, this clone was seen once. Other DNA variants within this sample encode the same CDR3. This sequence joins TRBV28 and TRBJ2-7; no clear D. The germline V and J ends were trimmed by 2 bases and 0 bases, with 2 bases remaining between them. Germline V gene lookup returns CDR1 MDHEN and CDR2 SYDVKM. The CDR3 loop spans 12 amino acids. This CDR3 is CASSLLSYEQYF. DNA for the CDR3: TGTGCCAGCAGTTTACTCTCCTACGAGCAGTACTTC.